Here is one T cell receptor (beta chain) with its context. Other DNA sequences from this sample encode an identical CDR3 as well. The sample originates from a study of OX40 agonist ivuxolimab in advanced cancers. Across the study: Patients in dose escalation had liver, melanoma, kidney or head and neck cancers. Checkpoint inhibitors had been given previously to 40% of patients. Of the patients, three showed partial responses, one with hepatocellular carcinoma and two with cutaneous melanoma.

Germline values: CDR1 MDHEN, CDR2 SYDVKM. The CDR3 loop spans 14 amino acids. V was cut by 4 bases and J by 3 bases, with 12 bases left in between. People who had autoimmune disease history or systemic immunosuppression were excluded. Sequenced by immunoSEQ multiplex PCR; TCRdb stores in-frame clones only, minus some. The profile shows just under 65,000 clones, 75% to 90% of them singletons. Sample: CD4+ or CD8+ T cells sorted from blood, taken in a trial of the OX40 agonist ivuxolimab. The sequence was obtained from an adult with an advanced solid tumor such as melanoma, head and neck, liver or kidney cancer. The V and J genes are TRBV28 and TRBJ2-5; D perhaps matches TRBD1 (6 bases). The CDR3 DNA reads as TGTGCCAGCAGTTCCGTGGGACAAGAAGAGACCCAGTACTTC. Protein product: CASSSVGQEETQYF.